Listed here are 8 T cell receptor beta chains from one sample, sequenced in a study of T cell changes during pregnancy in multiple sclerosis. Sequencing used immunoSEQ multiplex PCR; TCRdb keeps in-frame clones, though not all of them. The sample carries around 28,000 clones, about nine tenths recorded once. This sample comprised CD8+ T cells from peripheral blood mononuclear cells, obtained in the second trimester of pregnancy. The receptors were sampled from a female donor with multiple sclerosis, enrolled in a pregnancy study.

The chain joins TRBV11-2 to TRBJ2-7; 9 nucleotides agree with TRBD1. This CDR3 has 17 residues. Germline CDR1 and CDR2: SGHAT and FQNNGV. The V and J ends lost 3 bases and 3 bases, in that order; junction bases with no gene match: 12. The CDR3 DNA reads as TGTGCCAGCAGCTTCGAGCTGTCGACAGGGGGACACTACGAGCAGTACTTC. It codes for CASSFELSTGGHYEQYF. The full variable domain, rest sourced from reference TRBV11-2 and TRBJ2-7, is EAGVAQSPRYKIIEKRQSVAFWCNPISGHATLYWYQQILGQGPKLLIQFQNNGVVDDSQLPKDRFSAERLKGVDSTLKIQPAKLEDSAVYLCASSFELSTGGHYEQYFGPGTRLTVT.

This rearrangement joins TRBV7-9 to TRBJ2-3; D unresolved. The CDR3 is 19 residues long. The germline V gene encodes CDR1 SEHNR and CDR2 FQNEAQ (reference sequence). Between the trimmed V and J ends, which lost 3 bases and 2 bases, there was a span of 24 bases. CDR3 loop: CASSFLALPSSGHTDTQYF. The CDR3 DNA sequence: TGTGCCAGCAGCTTCTTGGCCCTCCCGTCGAGTGGGCACACAGATACGCAGTATTTT.

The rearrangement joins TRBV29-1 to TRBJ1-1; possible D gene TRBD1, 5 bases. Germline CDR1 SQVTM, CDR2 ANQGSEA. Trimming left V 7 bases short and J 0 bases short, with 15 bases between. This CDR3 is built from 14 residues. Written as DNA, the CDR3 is TGCAGCGCCTCGGGGGGGGAGGTGAACACTGAAGCTTTCTTT. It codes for CSASGGEVNTEAFF.

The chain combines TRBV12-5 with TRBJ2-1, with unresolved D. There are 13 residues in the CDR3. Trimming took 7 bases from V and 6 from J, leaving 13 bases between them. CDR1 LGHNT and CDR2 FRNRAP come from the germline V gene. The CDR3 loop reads CASAGFALNEQFF. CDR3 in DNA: TGTGCTAGTGCGGGTTTCGCGCTCAATGAGCAGTTCTTC.

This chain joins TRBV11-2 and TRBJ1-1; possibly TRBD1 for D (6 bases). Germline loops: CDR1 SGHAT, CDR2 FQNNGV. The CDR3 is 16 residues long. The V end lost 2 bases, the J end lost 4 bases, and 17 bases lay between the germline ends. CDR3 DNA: TGTGCCAGCAGCTTAAGTTTGGGGGGGCCGGGCACTGAAGCTTTCTTT. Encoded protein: CASSLSLGGPGTEAFF.

For the CDR3, the DNA is TGTGCCAGCAGCAAAGCTACGGGAGGGGTCTACAATGAGCAGTTCTTC. Protein: CASSKATGGVYNEQFF. This chain uses TRBV21-1 with TRBJ2-1; the D segment call TRBD2 is taken from the table without a DNA check. TRBV21-1 is given as a pseudogene. This CDR3 spans 16 amino acids.

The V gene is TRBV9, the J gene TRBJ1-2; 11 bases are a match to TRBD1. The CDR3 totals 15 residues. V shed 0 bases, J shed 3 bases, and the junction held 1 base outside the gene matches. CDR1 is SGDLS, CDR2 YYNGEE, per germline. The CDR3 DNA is TGTGCCAGCAGCGTAGAGGACAGGGGGCACTATGGCTACACCTTC. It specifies CASSVEDRGHYGYTF.

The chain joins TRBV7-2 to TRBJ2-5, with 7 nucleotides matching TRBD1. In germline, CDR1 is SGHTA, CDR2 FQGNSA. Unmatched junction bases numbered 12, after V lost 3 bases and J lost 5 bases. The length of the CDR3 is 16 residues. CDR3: CASSFGQARKRETQYF. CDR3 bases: TGTGCCAGCAGCTTCGGACAGGCCCGAAAGAGGGAGACCCAGTACTTC.